This T cell receptor beta chain appears in the sequencing data of a study of post-analysis software for immune sequencing data. Study at large: Included courses were relapsing-remitting and secondary progressive multiple sclerosis; progressive-relapsing multiple sclerosis was also included. Overall study findings and caveats: Multiple sclerosis was associated with a significant reduction in normalized Chao1 diversity relative to controls. Relative to controls, patients had a handful of TRBV segments at higher frequency, with TRBV5-6, TRBV5-1 and TRBV20-1 among these.

Unique-molecular-identifier-tagged TCR beta cDNA libraries were used. Researchers reported 400,000 to 600,000 cDNA molecules coming from roughly 0.93 to 9.6 million T cells. TCRdb re-analysed the PCR reads in MiXCR, keeping a single row per CDR3 protein. Here the sample spans some 370,000 distinct CDR3 sequences, 30% to 45% being singletons. Notes on this clonotype: Its matching antigen is unknown.

This CDR3 is 15 amino acids long. The ends were cut back, 2 bases at V and 2 bases at J, with 12 bases in the middle. Looked up from germline, CDR1 is SGHRS and CDR2 is YFSETQ. The sequence came from a girl aged 10 to 17 with multiple sclerosis. J is TRBJ2-3 and V is TRBV5-1; D unresolved. Sequenced material: blood. The CDR3: CASSFEFNPTDTQYF. In DNA, the CDR3 is TGCGCCAGCAGCTTTGAGTTTAATCCCACAGATACGCAGTATTTT.